These T cell receptor beta chains were read from a single sample in a study of radiation and T cells in renal cell carcinoma. Profiling relied on immunoSEQ multiplex PCR, and the TCRdb table lists in-frame clones only, not all of them. The sample lists tens of thousands of clones; about four fifths were seen once. Sequencing used blood, obtained from a patient whose treatment included radiotherapy and nephrectomy. Source of these receptors: a man aged 55 to 70 with renal cell carcinoma. Each CDR3 is given with its conserved first and last residue. The D gene is left open where the match is weak. Expanded clones are given a class, and other clones once, few, many or no size at all.

J gene,clone size,D gene,V gene,CDR3 DNA,CDR3 protein
TRBJ2-7,-,-,TRBV29-1,TGCAGCGTCGCTGGGGGGCCAAGCTCCTACGAGCAGTACTTC,CSVAGGPSSYEQYF
TRBJ1-5,-,TRBD1,TRBV5-6,TGTGCCAGCAGCGGGCCGCACAGGGGTATTCCTCAGCCCCAGCATTTT,CASSGPHRGIPQPQHF
TRBJ2-7,few,-,TRBV4-1,TGCGCCAGCAGCCGAGGACAAGCTGGGGGGGAGCAGTACTTC,CASSRGQAGGEQYF
TRBJ1-3,-,-,TRBV2,TGTGCCAGCAGTGTTGACCAAACCAGGGGAACTGGAAACACCATATATTTT,CASSVDQTRGTGNTIYF
TRBJ2-2,-,-,TRBV19,TGTGCCAGCGTCAGGGATACGGCGAACACCGGGGAGCTGTTTTTT,CASVRDTANTGELFF
TRBJ1-1,-,TRBD1,TRBV6-1,TGTGCCAGCAGAGACAGGGGAAGAGGTACTGAAGCTTTCTTT,CASRDRGRGTEAFF
TRBJ2-7,once,TRBD2,TRBV5-6,TGTGCCAGCAGCTTGGCCGGAGCGGGAGGGTTCTACGAGCAGTACTTC,CASSLAGAGGFYEQYF
TRBJ2-5,-,-,TRBV11-2,TGTGCCAGCAGCTTAAATTTGGAGACCCAGTACTTC,CASSLNLETQYF
TRBJ2-7,-,-,TRBV6-6,TGTGCCAGCAGCCGTACAGACTACGAGCAGTACTTC,CASSRTDYEQYF
TRBJ1-2,few,-,TRBV7-8,TGTGCCAGCAGCTTAGTCGTCCTCAGCTCAGCTAACTATGGCTACACCTTC,CASSLVVLSSANYGYTF
TRBJ2-7,-,-,TRBV28,TGTGCCAGCAGTACCCCCGGGACGGAGAACTACGAGCAGTACTTC,CASSTPGTENYEQYF
TRBJ2-3,-,-,TRBV7-9,TGTGCCAGCAGCTCCCTTGGGGGAGCAAGATCTAACACAGATACGCAGTATTTT,CASSSLGGARSNTDTQYF
TRBJ2-7,-,-,TRBV5-4,TGTGCCAGCAACCGTTCCCCTTCTAGCGAGCAGTACTTC,CASNRSPSSEQYF
TRBJ2-3,-,TRBD1,TRBV7-9,TGTGCCAGTGCCACAGGGGGTTGGACAGATACGCAGTATTTT,CASATGGWTDTQYF
TRBJ1-2,-,-,TRBV7-2,TGTGCCAGCAGCTTAGTCGCAGGGTCCCAAAACTATGGCTACACCTTC,CASSLVAGSQNYGYTF
TRBJ1-2,once,-,TRBV6-6,TGTGCCAGCAGTTTCGGGACCTTC,CASSFGTF
TRBJ2-2,-,TRBD2,TRBV7-9,TGTGCCAGCAGCTTATACTCAGGAGCGGGAGCCGGGGAGCTGTTTTTT,CASSLYSGAGAGELFF
TRBJ2-7,-,-,TRBV11-2,TGTGCCAGCAGCTCCCTGAGGAAGACCTACGAGCAGTACTTC,CASSSLRKTYEQYF
TRBJ2-7,-,-,TRBV5-1,TGCGCCAGCAGCTTGGAAGGGGTCCAGGTTAGCGGGCAGTACTTC,CASSLEGVQVSGQYF
TRBJ2-7,-,TRBD1,TRBV7-2,TGTGCCAGCAGCTTAGGGCAGGGGGCTATCTTCGAGCAGTACTTC,CASSLGQGAIFEQYF
TRBJ2-7,-,TRBD2,TRBV28,TGTGCCAGCAGTCTAGCGGGAGGGCGGGACGAGCAGTACTTC,CASSLAGGRDEQYF
TRBJ2-3,-,-,TRBV5-4,TGTGCCAGCAGCTTGCCTCGGGTCGCAGATACGCAGTATTTT,CASSLPRVADTQYF
TRBJ2-1,-,TRBD1,TRBV5-6,TGTGCCAGCAGCTTGCTGAGGACAGGGTCGCTTAGCCGATACAATGAGCAGTTCTTC,CASSLLRTGSLSRYNEQFF
TRBJ1-2,-,-,TRBV19,TGTGCCAGTAGTACCTGGACAGATAACTATGGCTACACCTTC,CASSTWTDNYGYTF
TRBJ2-3,-,-,TRBV11-2,TGTGCCAGCAGCTTAGATCACCCCGAGGATACGCAGTATTTT,CASSLDHPEDTQYF
TRBJ2-6,-,-,TRBV6-4,TGTGCCAGCTTTTTTTGGTTCTCCGGGGCCAACGTCCTGACTTTC,CASFFWFSGANVLTF
TRBJ2-7,-,-,TRBV7-9,TGTGCCAGCAGCCCCAGGGTCGAAGGCGTCTACTACGAGCAGTACTTC,CASSPRVEGVYYEQYF
TRBJ2-5,-,-,TRBV4-2,TGTGCCAGCAGCCAAGAGGACAAGCAAGAGACCCAGTACTTC,CASSQEDKQETQYF
TRBJ2-5,-,-,TRBV5-6,TGTGCCAGCAGTTTTTTAGCGGAAGAGACCCAGTACTTC,CASSFLAEETQYF
TRBJ1-2,-,-,TRBV25-1,TGTGCCAGCAGTGAATACGGAGGGGAGTCGGGCTACACCTTC,CASSEYGGESGYTF
TRBJ1-1,-,-,TRBV19,TGTGCCAGTAGTATCCTAGGTCCTTCTGAAGCTTTCTTT,CASSILGPSEAFF
TRBJ2-1,-,TRBD2,TRBV25-1,TGTGCCAGCAGTGATTTAAAACTAGCGGGAGGGCTCAATGAGCAGTTCTTC,CASSDLKLAGGLNEQFF
TRBJ2-3,-,-,TRBV11-2,TGTGCCAGCAGCTATAGCACAGATACGCAGTATTTT,CASSYSTDTQYF
TRBJ1-4,-,TRBD1,TRBV7-9,TGTGCCAGCAGCTATTCGGGACAGGGGGCATTTCGTGAAAAACTGTTTTTT,CASSYSGQGAFREKLFF
TRBJ1-3,-,TRBD1,TRBV7-2,TGTGCCAGCAGCTTGGGACAGGCCTGGGGCACCATATATTTT,CASSLGQAWGTIYF
TRBJ2-1,-,TRBD2,TRBV5-1,TGCGCCAGCAGCTTGGGACTAGCGGGAGGGACCATCTCCTACAATGAGCAGTTCTTC,CASSLGLAGGTISYNEQFF
TRBJ2-3,few,-,TRBV7-2,TGTGCCAGCAGCCCCGGACTAACTACGCAGTATTTT,CASSPGLTTQYF
TRBJ2-7,-,-,TRBV29-1,TGCAGCGTTGACGGCAGGGGCCTAGGGAACGAGCAGTACTTC,CSVDGRGLGNEQYF
TRBJ2-1,few,TRBD2,TRBV7-2,TGTGCCAGCAGCAGGACTAGCGGGAGGGCACCGGAGCAGTTCTTC,CASSRTSGRAPEQFF
TRBJ2-1,once,-,TRBV1,TGCACCAGCAGCCAAGATAGAAATGAGCAGTTCTTC,CTSSQDRNEQFF
TRBJ2-7,many,-,TRBV6-1,TGTGCCAGCAGTTCTTTTGAGCGGGCGTACTACGAGCAGTACTTC,CASSSFERAYYEQYF
TRBJ1-1,-,-,TRBV5-1,TGCGCCAGCAGCTTGTACGGAGGGAACACTGAAGCTTTCTTT,CASSLYGGNTEAFF
TRBJ2-2,-,TRBD2,TRBV19,TGTGCCAGTAGTTGGCTAGGACTAGCGGGAGGGAGGGCCACCGGGGAGCTGTTTTTT,CASSWLGLAGGRATGELFF
TRBJ2-2,-,-,TRBV18,TGTGCCAGCTCAGCCAGAAACACCGGGGAGCTGTTTTTT,CASSARNTGELFF
TRBJ2-7,-,TRBD1,TRBV7-9,TGTGCCAGCAGCTCATCGGACAGGGAGGTGATATACGAGCAGTACTTC,CASSSSDREVIYEQYF
TRBJ2-5,few,-,TRBV2,TGTGCCAGCAGTGAAATTGGAGGCCAAGAGACCCAGTACTTC,CASSEIGGQETQYF
TRBJ1-2,-,-,TRBV7-2,TGTGCCAGCAGCACAGATCCCGTTAGTGGCTATGGCTACACCTTC,CASSTDPVSGYGYTF
TRBJ2-1,-,TRBD2,TRBV19,TGTGCCAGTAGTGGGGGACTAGACTTTACAATGAGGAAGCAGTTCTTC,CASSGGLDFTMRKQFF
TRBJ2-5,-,TRBD1,TRBV7-8,TGTGCCAGCAGCGGCGGGACAGGGACAGAGACCCAGTACTTC,CASSGGTGTETQYF
TRBJ2-1,-,TRBD2,TRBV7-3,TGTGCCAGCAGCTTAGAGGGGTGGACTAGGAACTCCTACAATGAGCAGTTCTTC,CASSLEGWTRNSYNEQFF
TRBJ2-6,-,-,TRBV14,TGTGCCAGCAGCCAAGAAGGACAGCGACACTCTGGGGCCAACGTCCTGACTTTC,CASSQEGQRHSGANVLTF
TRBJ2-3,-,TRBD1,TRBV19,TGTGCCAGTGAAGGGGGCCTCACAGATACGCAGTATTTT,CASEGGLTDTQYF
TRBJ2-7,-,TRBD2,TRBV2,TGTGCCAGCAGTTCCTTAGCGGGAGGGGTCGAGCAGTACTTC,CASSSLAGGVEQYF
TRBJ2-1,-,-,TRBV30,TGTGCCTGGAGTGAAAGTGAGCAGTTCTTC,CAWSESEQFF
TRBJ2-7,-,-,TRBV30,TGTGCCTGGACCCACACCGGGATCGCCTACGAGCAGTACTTC,CAWTHTGIAYEQYF
TRBJ1-1,-,-,TRBV19,TGTGCCAGTAGACCGACAGGACTGAACACTGAAGCTTTCTTT,CASRPTGLNTEAFF
TRBJ2-1,-,TRBD2,TRBV14,TGTGCCAGCAGCCAAGCAATAGCGGGAGTGGGGAATGAGCAGTTCTTC,CASSQAIAGVGNEQFF
TRBJ2-1,-,TRBD2,TRBV5-1,TGCGCCAGCAGCCGGACTAGCGGGAGGGAAGGGGAGCAGTTCTTC,CASSRTSGREGEQFF
TRBJ1-4,-,-,TRBV4-1,TGCGCCAGCAGCCAAGCTGGCGGGGGTGGGGGAAAACTGTTTTTT,CASSQAGGGGGKLFF